Sequencing of this T cell receptor (beta chain) was carried out in a study of breast tumors, draining lymph nodes, adjacent tissues. Study results and limitations: Tumor TCR diversity was below lymph nodes but above nontumor tissue.

MiXCR, applied by TCRdb to the multiplex PCR reads, yields one record per CDR3 protein. Among about 200,000 distinct CDR3 sequences listed, approximately 30% were seen once. V was cut by 1 base and J by 7 bases, with 13 bases left in between. The germline gives CDR1 SGHVS, CDR2 FQNEAQ. The CDR3 totals 14 residues. Samples came from axillary lymph nodes draining the breast cancer. The table lists this clonotype with many counts. Its specificity is not known. The chain combines TRBV7-8 with TRBJ2-5, with D possibly being TRBD1 (5 bases). The sample consisted of axillary lymph node tissue. The source is a female donor with breast cancer. Some clones in this sample may be carry-over from other donors' samples. CDR3 DNA: TGTGCCAGCAGCTTAGAGGAAGGGGTGGTGACCCAGTACTTC. Its protein product is CASSLEEGVVTQYF.